A selection of T cell receptor beta chains follows, all from one sample in a study of spatial heterogeneity in lung cancer. TCRdb re-derived calls from the 5' RACE reads in MiXCR, one entry per CDR3 protein. The sample lists some 23,000 distinct CDR3 sequences; 5.5% to 7% were seen once. The specimen comprised PBMCs, sampled at surgery. These receptors came from a male donor with early-stage non-small cell lung cancer. Both conserved end residues are part of each CDR3. D genes are given only for firm matches. Size is stated for part of the rows, as once, few or many counts, or as a class when the clone is expanded.

d_call clone_size j_call v_call cdr3_aa cdr3_nt
- many TRBJ1-2 TRBV5-4 CASSDWGRSYGYTF TGTGCCAGCAGTGATTGGGGACGGAGCTATGGCTACACCTTC
- - TRBJ2-6 TRBV15 CATSNMASGANVLTF TGTGCCACCAGCAACATGGCCTCTGGGGCCAACGTCCTGACTTTC
TRBD1 - TRBJ2-1 TRBV11-2 CASNVQAPGGWNEQFF TGTGCCAGCAACGTCCAGGCCCCAGGGGGCTGGAATGAGCAGTTCTTC
- few TRBJ2-5 TRBV7-9 CASSLAARADQETQYF TGTGCCAGCAGCTTAGCGGCCAGGGCCGACCAAGAGACCCAGTACTTC
TRBD1 few TRBJ1-1 TRBV27 CASSPRTGGDTEAFF TGTGCCAGCAGTCCTCGGACAGGGGGTGACACTGAAGCTTTCTTT
- many TRBJ2-5 TRBV20-1 CSARPVQQTQYF TGCAGTGCTAGGCCTGTACAACAGACCCAGTACTTC
TRBD2 - TRBJ2-5 TRBV5-1 CASSYGLAGWKTQYF TGCGCCAGCAGCTACGGACTAGCGGGGTGGAAGACCCAGTACTTC
- few TRBJ2-3 TRBV5-1 CASSFQGASTDTQYF TGCGCCAGCAGCTTCCAGGGCGCTAGCACAGATACGCAGTATTTT
- few TRBJ2-3 TRBV6-1 CASSEQLHTQYF TGTGCCAGCAGTGAACAACTACATACGCAGTATTTT
TRBD2 - TRBJ2-7 TRBV20-1 CSARDFSLAGLGEQYF TGCAGTGCTAGAGATTTCAGCCTAGCGGGATTGGGGGAGCAGTACTTC
TRBD1 few TRBJ2-3 TRBV5-4 CASSLLGQGPTDTQYF TGTGCCAGCAGCCTCCTCGGACAGGGGCCCACAGATACGCAGTATTTT
- few TRBJ2-7 TRBV5-1 CASSLNPETYEQYF TGCGCCAGCAGCTTGAATCCAGAAACCTACGAGCAGTACTTC
TRBD2 - TRBJ2-1 TRBV19 CASSSSGRDYNEQFF TGTGCCAGTAGTTCGAGCGGGAGGGACTACAATGAGCAGTTCTTC
TRBD1 many TRBJ2-1 TRBV10-2 CASRPGDRGPYNEQFF TGCGCCAGCAGACCCGGCGACAGGGGGCCTTACAATGAGCAGTTCTTC
- few TRBJ2-3 TRBV30 CAWSVRGGAGTDTQYF TGTGCCTGGAGTGTAAGAGGAGGGGCGGGCACAGATACGCAGTATTTT
- many TRBJ1-1 TRBV28 CASSLPAGPLNTEAFF TGTGCCAGCAGTTTACCGGCAGGACCCTTGAACACTGAAGCTTTCTTT
- many TRBJ1-1 TRBV11-2 CASSYQGSVNTEAFF TGTGCCAGCAGTTATCAGGGATCGGTGAACACTGAAGCTTTCTTT
- many TRBJ2-7 TRBV23-1 CASSQSGRGLNQTYEQYF TGCGCCAGCAGTCAATCAGGAAGGGGGTTAAACCAGACCTACGAGCAGTACTTC
TRBD1 many TRBJ2-4 TRBV10-3 CAISQGVEGKNIQYF TGTGCCATCAGCCAGGGGGTTGAGGGGAAAAACATTCAGTACTTC
- few TRBJ2-3 TRBV10-1 CASSGPAGALTDTQYF TGCGCCAGCAGTGGGCCGGCGGGGGCCCTCACAGATACGCAGTATTTT
- many TRBJ2-1 TRBV2 CASGSYNEQFF TGTGCCAGCGGGAGTTACAATGAGCAGTTCTTC
- few TRBJ2-3 TRBV13 CASSKGLSTDTQYF TGTGCCAGCAGCAAAGGGCTGAGCACAGATACGCAGTATTTT
- few TRBJ2-3 TRBV5-4 CASSYDRFVGTQYF TGTGCCAGCAGCTACGACCGATTCGTCGGTACGCAGTATTTT
- - TRBJ2-1 TRBV28 CASVAEVYNEQFF TGTGCCAGTGTAGCGGAGGTTTACAATGAGCAGTTCTTC
- many TRBJ1-4 TRBV6-1 CASRLKGPKLFF TGTGCCAGCCGTCTCAAGGGGCCGAAACTGTTTTTT
- many TRBJ1-1 TRBV5-1 CASSLAVGQNTEAFF TGCGCCAGCAGCTTGGCGGTAGGGCAGAACACTGAAGCTTTCTTT
- few TRBJ2-3 TRBV20-1 CSARGLLIRTQYF TGCAGTGCTAGAGGGCTTCTTATTCGTACGCAGTATTTT
TRBD1 many TRBJ2-1 TRBV28 CASSLDHRGPWDEQFF TGTGCCAGCAGTTTGGACCACAGGGGGCCATGGGATGAGCAGTTCTTC
TRBD1 few TRBJ1-6 TRBV3-1 CASSLRRTGRRTLHF TGTGCCAGCAGCCTTCGGAGGACAGGGCGTCGGACCCTCCACTTT
- - TRBJ1-6 TRBV18 CASQTGNNSPLHF TGTGCCAGCCAAACAGGGAATAATTCACCCCTCCACTTT
TRBD2 medium-sized TRBJ2-1 TRBV5-5 CASTKVDLGLARNEQFF TGTGCCAGCACTAAGGTAGATCTGGGACTAGCGCGGAATGAGCAGTTCTTC
TRBD1 - TRBJ1-6 TRBV5-6 CASSLTGTGVSPLHF TGTGCCAGCAGCTTGACAGGGACAGGGGTCTCACCCCTCCACTTT
- many TRBJ2-5 TRBV6-2/TRBV6-3 CASSRLQETQYF TGTGCCAGCAGCCGGCTCCAAGAGACCCAGTACTTC
TRBD1 many TRBJ1-6 TRBV7-8 CASRRKTGSDFNSPLHF TGTGCCAGCAGACGAAAGACAGGGTCCGACTTTAATTCACCCCTCCACTTT
TRBD1 - TRBJ2-4 TRBV15 CATSRAPLVTGEGNIQYF TGTGCCACCAGCAGAGCCCCCCTCGTTACAGGGGAAGGAAACATTCAGTACTTC
- many TRBJ1-1 TRBV20-1 CSASHHSEAFF TGCAGTGCTAGTCACCACTCTGAAGCTTTCTTT
TRBD1 many TRBJ1-2 TRBV30 CAWSGGQGGSNYGYTF TGTGCCTGGAGTGGAGGACAGGGCGGTTCTAACTATGGCTACACCTTC
- - TRBJ1-6 TRBV11-2 CASSLSTGSNSPLHF TGTGCCAGCAGCTTAAGCACAGGGAGCAATTCACCCCTCCACTTT
- many TRBJ1-5 TRBV18 CASSPPGEPQHF TGTGCCAGCTCACCGCCGGGTGAACCCCAGCATTTT
- many TRBJ2-1 TRBV10-1 CASSDLNEQFF TGCGCCAGCAGTGACCTGAATGAGCAGTTCTTC
- many TRBJ1-2 TRBV12-3/TRBV12-4 CASSLGSKNYGYTF TGTGCCAGCAGTTTAGGCAGTAAGAACTATGGCTACACCTTC
TRBD1 few TRBJ2-1 TRBV5-1 CASTPTGREWNEQFF TGCGCCAGCACCCCGACAGGGCGAGAGTGGAATGAGCAGTTCTTC
- many TRBJ1-1 TRBV4-2 CASSQAPQRMNTEAFF TGTGCCAGCAGCCAAGCCCCCCAGAGAATGAACACTGAAGCTTTCTTT
- many TRBJ1-4 TRBV27 CASSLKGRKNEKLFF TGTGCCAGCAGTTTGAAGGGTCGCAAGAATGAAAAACTGTTTTTT
- - TRBJ1-6 TRBV6-1 CASATGRNSPLHF TGTGCCAGCGCAACAGGGAGGAATTCACCCCTCCACTTT
TRBD1 many TRBJ2-3 TRBV10-2 CASSPGQGVTDTQYF TGCGCCAGCAGCCCGGGACAGGGGGTGACGGATACGCAGTATTTT
- - TRBJ2-5 TRBV11-2 CASSLRVALGETQYF TGTGCCAGCAGCCTTAGGGTAGCCCTCGGGGAGACCCAGTACTTC
- many TRBJ1-2 TRBV28 CASRPNSGAYGYTF TGTGCCAGCAGGCCCAACTCAGGTGCCTATGGCTACACCTTC
- few TRBJ1-6 TRBV4-1 CASSQVLGNSYNSPLHF TGCGCCAGCAGCCAAGTGCTGGGGAACTCCTATAATTCACCCCTCCACTTT
TRBD1 few TRBJ1-2 TRBV5-4 CASSLDRETSYGYTF TGTGCCAGCAGCCTGGACAGGGAGACGTCCTATGGCTACACCTTC